This record looks at one T cell receptor (beta chain) sequence and its context. Its antigen remains unidentified. The data belong to a study of identical twins. The germline V gene has CDR1 KGHSH and CDR2 LQKENI. The CDR3 is made up of 16 amino acids. V lost 0 bases to trimming and J lost 9 bases, with 18 bases between them. Study-wide findings and caveats: Beta out-of-frame sequences showed weaker excess sharing between twins. The same donors were not followed; conclusions instead depended on cross-sectional statistical analysis.

In TCRdb, the 5' RACE reads were re-called with MiXCR into one record per CDR3 protein. The table lists a few hundred thousand distinct CDR3 sequences, about 11% of them singletons. The clonotype comes from a man aged 45-65 years in good health. The chain recombines TRBV18 with TRBJ2-1, with D tentatively TRBD2 (6 bases). Sequencing input: memory T cells sorted from blood. CDR3 DNA: TGTGCCAGCTCACCACCGGGCCTAGCGCTCGTTAGTGAGCAGTTCTTC. It translates to CASSPPGLALVSEQFF.